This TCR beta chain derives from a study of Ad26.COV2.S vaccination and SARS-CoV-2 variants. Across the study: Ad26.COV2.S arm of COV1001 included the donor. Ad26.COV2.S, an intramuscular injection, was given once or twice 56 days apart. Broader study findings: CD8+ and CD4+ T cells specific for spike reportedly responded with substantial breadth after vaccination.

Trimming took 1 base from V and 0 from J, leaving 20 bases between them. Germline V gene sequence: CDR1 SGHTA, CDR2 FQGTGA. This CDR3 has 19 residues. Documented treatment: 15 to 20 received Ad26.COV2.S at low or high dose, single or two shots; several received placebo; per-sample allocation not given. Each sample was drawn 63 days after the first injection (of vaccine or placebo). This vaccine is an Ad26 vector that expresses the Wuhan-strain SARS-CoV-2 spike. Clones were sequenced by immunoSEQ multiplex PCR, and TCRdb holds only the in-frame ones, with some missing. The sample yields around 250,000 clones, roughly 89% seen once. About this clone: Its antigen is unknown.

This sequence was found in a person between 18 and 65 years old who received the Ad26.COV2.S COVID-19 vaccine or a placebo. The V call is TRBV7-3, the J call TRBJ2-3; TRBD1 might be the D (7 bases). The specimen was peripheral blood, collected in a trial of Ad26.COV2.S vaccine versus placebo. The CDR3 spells CASSLSGGGGLRSTDTQYF. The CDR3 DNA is TGTGCCAGCAGCTTAAGTGGAGGGGGCGGCCTCCGAAGCACAGATACGCAGTATTTT.